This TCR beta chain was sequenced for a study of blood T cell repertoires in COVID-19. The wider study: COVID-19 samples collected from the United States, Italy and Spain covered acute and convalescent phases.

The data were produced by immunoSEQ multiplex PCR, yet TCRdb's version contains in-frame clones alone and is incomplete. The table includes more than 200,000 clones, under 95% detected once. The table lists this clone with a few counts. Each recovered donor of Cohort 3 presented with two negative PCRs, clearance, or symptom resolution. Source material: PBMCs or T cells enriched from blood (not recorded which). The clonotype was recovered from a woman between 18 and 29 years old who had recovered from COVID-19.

The CDR3 nucleotides read TGTGCCAGCAGGGGACTTGACAGGGGGCCTGCTAATGAGCAGTTCTTC. Its protein product is CASRGLDRGPANEQFF. The rearrangement joins TRBV2 to TRBJ2-1, with 10 bases matching TRBD1. V was clipped by 6 bases and J by 7 bases; unmatched bases: 12. This CDR3 contains 16 residues. Germline loops: CDR1 SNHLY, CDR2 FYNNEI.